This T cell receptor (beta chain) was documented in a study of vaccination effects on CD4 cells after COVID-19. As concerns this clone: The antigen is undetermined.

After removal of 2 bases from V and 5 bases from J, the junction contained 8 bases not matched to a gene. Germline values: CDR1 MNHNS, CDR2 SASEGT. This CDR3 is built from 16 residues. TCRdb keeps only in-frame clones here, not all; method: immunoSEQ multiplex PCR. The sample contains 60,000 to 65,000 clones, roughly 76% of which appear only once. Expansion with viral peptide pools was applied to antigen-specific CD4+ T cells by the ViraFEST assay prior to sequencing. Following 10 days of culture, CD4+ T cells were isolated. The study found no prior SARS-CoV-2 infection in the vaccine recipients, who tested negative for nucleocapsid antibodies. IL-2 at roughly 9.7 IU/ml and peptides at around 10 ug/ml were added to cultured PBMC, around 2.2 million per well.

The chain carries TRBV6-1 and TRBJ1-1, with 10 bases matching TRBD1. This clonotype was obtained from a human donor who received a COVID-19 vaccine. The specimen comprised CD4+ T cells from PBMCs cultured with HCoV-OC43 spike peptides, sampled before COVID-19 vaccination. The subset is: HCoV-OC43 spike overlapping peptide pool stimulation. CDR3 sequence (DNA): TGTGCCAGCAGTGAACTAAGACAGGGGGCGGGGACTGAAGCTTTCTTT. Translation: CASSELRQGAGTEAFF.